Shown below are 5 T cell receptor beta chains from a single sample sequenced in a study of blood T cell repertoires in COVID-19. Libraries were prepared by immunoSEQ multiplex PCR; TCRdb keeps only in-frame clonotypes and omits some of them. The table shows 100,000 or so clones, with 91% occurring only once. The sequenced material came from peripheral blood. These receptors were obtained from a man aged 50 to 59 with active COVID-19.

This clone was observed once. This rearrangement joins TRBV5-4 to TRBJ2-3, with 9 bases that match TRBD2. Germline CDR1 reads SGHNT; CDR2 reads YYREEE (reference sequence). Trimming took 4 bases from V and 1 from J; bases not matched to a gene: 7. The CDR3 totals 16 residues. The CDR3 region has the DNA TGTGCCAGCAGCGTCAGGGTAGCGGGGGGCACAGATACGCAGTATTTT. Protein: CASSVRVAGGTDTQYF.

This rearrangement joins TRBV18 to TRBJ1-1; 10 bases match TRBD1. In germline, CDR1 is KGHSH, CDR2 LQKENI. The CDR3 is 17 amino acids. J gave up 1 base and V 0 bases, and 5 bases lay outside the gene matches. In DNA, the CDR3 is TGTGCCAGCTCACCACCGACGGGACAGGGGTGGAACACTGAAGCTTTCTTT. Translating gives CASSPPTGQGWNTEAFF.

The chain uses TRBV19 and TRBJ2-2, with TRBD2 as a possible D gene (5 bases). Germline assignment: CDR1 LNHDA and CDR2 SQIVND (reference sequence). V shed 6 bases and J shed 5 bases, with 13 bases lying between them. This CDR3 comprises 14 residues. CDR3 protein: CASSPVASTGELFF. Here the CDR3 DNA reads TGTGCCAGTAGCCCCGTAGCGTCTACCGGGGAGCTGTTTTTT.

This rearrangement joins TRBV5-6 to TRBJ2-7; 8 nucleotides align to TRBD1. Per germline, CDR1 SGHDT and CDR2 YYEEEE. V dropped 2 bases and J dropped 5; count of bases not matched to a gene: 9. This CDR3 region has 15 residues. CDR3 protein: CASSFRGQGGHEQYF. The CDR3 DNA follows: TGTGCCAGCAGCTTCCGCGGACAGGGTGGCCACGAGCAGTACTTC.

The sample holds one count of this clone. J is TRBJ1-1 and V is TRBV7-3, with a possible D match to TRBD1 (5 bases). The germline V and J ends were trimmed by 4 bases and 6 bases, with 18 bases remaining between them. The CDR3 is 15 amino acids. Per the germline V gene, CDR1 is SGHTA and CDR2 is FQGTGA. The DNA of the CDR3 is TGTGCCAGCAGCTCCGGTCCCGGGGGGAAGGCTGAAGCTTTCTTT. Encoded protein: CASSSGPGGKAEAFF.